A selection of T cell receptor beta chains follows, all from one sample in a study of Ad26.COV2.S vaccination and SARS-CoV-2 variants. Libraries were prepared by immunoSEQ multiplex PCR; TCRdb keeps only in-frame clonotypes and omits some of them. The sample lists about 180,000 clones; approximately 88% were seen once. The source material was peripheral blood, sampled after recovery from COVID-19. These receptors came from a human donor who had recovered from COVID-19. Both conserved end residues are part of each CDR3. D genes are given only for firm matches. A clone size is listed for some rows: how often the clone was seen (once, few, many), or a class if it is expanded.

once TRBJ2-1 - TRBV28 TGTGCCAGCAGCTACGGGACCGTAAACAATGAGCAGTTCTTC CASSYGTVNNEQFF
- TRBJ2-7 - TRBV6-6 TGTGCCAGCAGTTACTCTCCGGAGGGCGACGAGCAGTACTTC CASSYSPEGDEQYF
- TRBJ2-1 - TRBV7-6 TGTGCCAGCAGCTTAGCGGAAAGGGACCCCTACAATGAGCAGTTCTTC CASSLAERDPYNEQFF
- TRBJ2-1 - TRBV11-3 TGTGCCAGCAGCTTAGTCTCCGGCGCCAATGAGCAGTTCTTC CASSLVSGANEQFF
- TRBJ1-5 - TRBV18 TGTGCCAGCTCACCTCCTCTAGGGGCCCAGCATTTT CASSPPLGAQHF
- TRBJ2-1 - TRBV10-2 TGCGCCAGCAGTGAGGGTGATAGCTACAATGAGCAGTTCTTC CASSEGDSYNEQFF
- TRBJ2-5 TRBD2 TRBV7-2 TGTGCCAGCAGCTTACAGGGACTAGCGGGAGGGCAAGAGACCCAGTACTTC CASSLQGLAGGQETQYF
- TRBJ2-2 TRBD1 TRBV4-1 TGCGCCAGCAGCCAACCCGGGACAGAGAAGCTGTTTTTT CASSQPGTEKLFF
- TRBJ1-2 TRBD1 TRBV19 TGTGCCAGTAGTCGGCGACAGGGGGCGAACCCCTATGGCTACACCTTC CASSRRQGANPYGYTF
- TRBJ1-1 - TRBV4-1 TGCGCCAGCAGCCCCGGTCCCGGTGGGATGAACACTGAAGCTTTCTTT CASSPGPGGMNTEAFF
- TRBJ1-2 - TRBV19 TGTGCCAGTAGTTCAACCGGGACCGCTAACTATGGCTACACCTTC CASSSTGTANYGYTF
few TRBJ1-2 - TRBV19 TGTGCCAGTAGTAGTGACGGGTACTATGGCTACACCTTC CASSSDGYYGYTF
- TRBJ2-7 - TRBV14 TGTGCCAGCAGCCAAGACGCCAGGGGCTCCTACGAGCAGTACTTC CASSQDARGSYEQYF
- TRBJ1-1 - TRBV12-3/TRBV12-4 TGTGCCAGCAGCCGCAACACTGAAGCTTTCTTT CASSRNTEAFF
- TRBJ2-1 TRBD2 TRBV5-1 TGCGCCAGCAGCCCTGGACTAGCGGGAGTCCAGTTCTTC CASSPGLAGVQFF
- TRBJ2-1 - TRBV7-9 TGTGCCAGCGCGGGCTTGCCCTTCTACAATGAGCAGTTCTTC CASAGLPFYNEQFF
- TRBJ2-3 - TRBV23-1 TGCGCCAGCAGTCAACCCCCTAACCTGTCGGGTGAAGGAGCAGGGAACCTTAGCACAGATACGCAGTATTTT CASSQPPNLSGEGAGNLSTDTQYF
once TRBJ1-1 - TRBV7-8 TGTGCCAGCAGCGCCCGGGGAGGGATGAACACTGAAGCTTTCTTT CASSARGGMNTEAFF
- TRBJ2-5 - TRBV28 TGTGCCACCAGCGGAGAGACCCAGTACTTC CATSGETQYF
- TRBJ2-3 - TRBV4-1 TGCGCCAGCAGCCGGTCGACGAGGAGCACAGATACGCAGTATTTT CASSRSTRSTDTQYF
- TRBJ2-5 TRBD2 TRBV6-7 TGTGCCAGCAGTTACCCGGGGAGGGAAGAGACCCAGTACTTC CASSYPGREETQYF
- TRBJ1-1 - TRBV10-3 TGTGCCATCAGTGAGTCGTTGGTGCCGAACACTGAAGCTTTCTTT CAISESLVPNTEAFF
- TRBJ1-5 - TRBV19 TGTGCCAGTACTATGACAGTTAGCAATCAGCCCCAGCATTTT CASTMTVSNQPQHF
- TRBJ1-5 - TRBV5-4 TGTGCCAGCAGCTTTGGGGGGGGAAGTCAGCCCCAGCATTTT CASSFGGGSQPQHF